This T cell receptor (beta chain) was identified during a study of tumor-infiltrating lymphocytes in localized non-small cell lung cancer. Study-level information: Some samples were collected after neoadjuvant chemotherapy; smokers, never-smokers and several histologies were included. Study outcomes and limitations: Immunotypes IM1 and IM2 had similar TCR-derived T-cell fractions.

This clone was counted between two and nine times. As yet, its antigen is unknown. Trimming removed 0 bases at V and 3 bases at J, with 11 bases between. Germline assignment: CDR1 MGHRA and CDR2 YSYEKL. The length of the CDR3 is 15 residues. Produced via immunoSEQ multiplex PCR; TCRdb's table is partial and in-frame only. The data contain about 2,700 clones, 65% of them singletons. The sequenced sample consisted of uninvolved lung tissue not adjacent to the tumor. The chain recombines TRBV4-1 with TRBJ2-5, with D possibly TRBD2 on 6 matching bases. The receptor was derived from a human donor with non-small cell lung cancer. The CDR3: CASSQDIAVKETQYF. CDR3 coding DNA: TGCGCCAGCAGCCAAGATATAGCGGTTAAAGAGACCCAGTACTTC.